Shown below are 27 T cell receptor beta chains from a single sample sequenced in a study of T-cell memory formation after mild COVID-19. TCRdb passed the 5' RACE reads through MiXCR, listing each CDR3 protein once. The sample lists a few hundred thousand distinct CDR3 sequences, about a sixth seen once, with under 25% in the top ten. The specimen was PBMCs or a T cell subset sorted from them (not recorded which). Every receptor here comes from a man younger than 35 who had mild COVID-19 (a few samples of this study predate the infection). Cell type and time point are not known.

The sample holds a few counts of this clonotype. The chain has TRBV7-2 and TRBJ2-5; D remains unclear. This CDR3 region has 13 residues. V lost 0 bases and J 7 bases, leaving 9 bases between the germline ends. Germline values: CDR1 SGHTA, CDR2 FQGNSA. The CDR3 protein is CASSLAWGLTQYF. For the CDR3, the DNA is TGTGCCAGCAGCTTAGCCTGGGGTCTGACCCAGTACTTC.

CDR3 DNA: TGTGCCAGCAGCTTCACTTCGACAGGGGAGTACATTCAGTACTTC. This sequence encodes CASSFTSTGEYIQYF. The rearrangement uses TRBV6-6 and TRBJ2-4; 8 nucleotides agree with TRBD1. The CDR3 is 15 residues long. From germline, CDR1 is MNHNY and CDR2 SVGAGI (reference sequence). With V trimmed by 6 bases and J by 8 bases, 12 bases remained unmatched.

The rearrangement uses TRBV28 and TRBJ2-4; possible D gene TRBD2, 7 bases. Germline assignment: CDR1 MDHEN and CDR2 SYDVKM. V was cut by 2 bases and J by 7 bases, with 18 bases left in between. The CDR3 runs 16 residues. This CDR3 is CASSLGGAGGGNIQYF. Written as DNA, the CDR3 is TGTGCCAGCAGTTTAGGGGGGGCCGGCGGTGGGAACATTCAGTACTTC.

V gene TRBV10-3 combines with J gene TRBJ1-2; 9 bases agree with TRBD1. The CDR3 has 14 amino acids. The ends lost 6 bases at V and 3 bases at J; junction bases unmatched: 5. CDR1 and CDR2 from the germline V gene are ENHRY and SYGVKD. CDR3 in amino acids: CAIRGQGGDYGYTF. The CDR3 region has the DNA TGTGCCATCAGGGGACAGGGAGGGGACTATGGCTACACCTTC.

The chain couples TRBV7-9 to TRBJ2-1, with 9 bases lining up with TRBD2. Germline trimming cut 0 bases from V and 4 bases from J; bases unmatched to any gene: 4. The CDR3 loop spans 16 amino acids. Germline values: CDR1 SEHNR, CDR2 FQNEAQ (reference sequence). The CDR3 loop reads CASSLAPSGVYNEQFF. The CDR3 bases are TGTGCCAGCAGCTTAGCGCCTAGCGGGGTGTACAATGAGCAGTTCTTC. The complete variable domain, with remaining parts taken from reference TRBV7-9 and TRBJ2-1, reads DTGVSQNPRHKITKRGQNVTFRCDPISEHNRLYWYRQTLGQGPEFLTYFQNEAQLEKSRLLSDRFSAERPKGSFSTLEIQRTEQGDSAMYLCASSLAPSGVYNEQFFGPGTRLTVL.

The chain employs TRBV4-1 and TRBJ1-1; TRBD1 aligns across 7 bases. V trimming: 3 bases; J trimming: 3 bases; junction bases outside the gene matches: 10. The CDR3 runs to 16 residues. Germline V CDR1 and CDR2: MGHRA, YSYEKL. CDR3 bases: TGCGCCAGCAGCCAGCCCGCACAGGGGAAGGACACTGAAGCTTTCTTT. Protein sequence: CASSQPAQGKDTEAFF.

This clonotype was counted only a few times. The genes are TRBV5-1 and TRBJ1-2, with TRBD1 matching over 7 bases. This CDR3 spans 14 amino acids. Germline CDR1 SGHRS, CDR2 YFSETQ. After removal of 0 bases from V and 8 bases from J, the junction contained 7 bases not matched to a gene. The CDR3 reads CASSLAARGDGYTF. The CDR3 nucleotides read TGCGCCAGCAGCTTGGCCGCCAGGGGGGACGGCTACACCTTC.

The V call is TRBV7-9, the J call TRBJ2-7, with 8 bases aligning to TRBD1. Germline assignment: CDR1 SEHNR and CDR2 FQNEAQ (reference sequence). This CDR3 region has 13 residues. J gave up 3 bases and V 2 bases, and 0 bases lay outside the gene matches. The CDR3 loop is CASSLTGGYEQYV. The DNA for the CDR3 is TGTGCCAGCAGCTTAACAGGGGGCTACGAGCAGTACGTC.

The chain combines TRBV11-2 with TRBJ2-3; D gene ambiguous. CDR3 size: 13 residues. Per the germline V gene, CDR1 is SGHAT and CDR2 is FQNNGV. V lost 3 bases to trimming and J lost 6 bases, with 10 bases between them. The CDR3 DNA sequence: TGTGCCAGCAGCTTGGCGTACCTGGATACGCAGTATTTT. Protein: CASSLAYLDTQYF.

The rearrangement joins TRBV15 to TRBJ2-3; 8 nucleotides match TRBD2. The germline V gene encodes CDR1 LNHNV and CDR2 YYDKDF (reference sequence). V was clipped by 1 base and J by 2 bases; unmatched bases: 5. This CDR3 is 16 amino acids long. CDR3 nucleotides: TGTGCCACCAGCAGAGGGTTAGCGGGGAACACAGATACGCAGTATTTT. It encodes CATSRGLAGNTDTQYF.

The CDR3 protein is CASSQDSGKSPLHF. The DNA of the CDR3 is TGTGCCAGCAGCCAAGATTCGGGGAAATCACCCCTCCACTTT. This rearrangement joins TRBV3-1 to TRBJ1-6; D uncertain. CDR3 size: 14 residues. Germline V CDR1 and CDR2: LGHDT, YNNKEL (reference sequence). The V end was cut by 0 bases, the J end by 10 bases, with 10 bases between.

The rearrangement uses TRBV7-9 and TRBJ1-2, with 9 positions matching TRBD1. V was pared by 4 bases and J by 2 bases, with 2 bases of the junction left unmatched. This CDR3 has 14 residues. Germline V gives CDR1 SEHNR, CDR2 FQNEAQ (reference sequence). In DNA, the CDR3 is TGTGCCAGCAGCTGGACAGGGGCAAACTATGGCTACACCTTC. Translating gives CASSWTGANYGYTF.

This clonotype was picked up a small number of times. The V gene is TRBV4-3, the J gene TRBJ2-2; D is perhaps TRBD1 or TRBD2 (5 bases each). Looked up from germline, CDR1 is LGHNA and CDR2 is YSLEER. V was shortened by 10 bases and J by 0 bases, with 18 bases between the two germline ends. This CDR3 has 16 amino acids. The CDR3 sequence is CATPKGTSANTGELFF. DNA of the CDR3: TGCGCCACCCCAAAAGGGACGAGTGCGAACACCGGGGAGCTGTTTTTT.

The chain combines TRBV5-1 with TRBJ2-3; unclear D gene. CDR1 is SGHRS and CDR2 is YFSETQ in the germline V gene. V was shortened by 1 base and J by 0 bases, with 12 bases between the two germline ends. The CDR3 covers 16 residues. In nucleotides, the CDR3 is TGCGCCAGCAGCTTGTGGCCTGGAGCTAGCACAGATACGCAGTATTTT. Translating gives CASSLWPGASTDTQYF.

This clonotype was recorded many times. The V call is TRBV12-3 or TRBV12-4, the J call TRBJ2-7; D may be TRBD1 (6 bases). Between the trimmed V and J ends, which lost 5 bases and 7 bases, there was a span of 9 bases. The CDR3 consists of 11 residues. In nucleotides, the CDR3 is TGTGCCAGCAGTGGACAGAGAGAGCAGTACTTC. Its protein is CASSGQREQYF.

The chain couples TRBV20-1 to TRBJ1-5; TRBD1 aligns across 8 bases. The CDR3 runs to 15 residues. V lost 2 bases and J lost 5; bases outside the gene matches: 8. Germline CDR1 and CDR2: DFQATT and SNEGSKA (reference sequence). The CDR3 loop is CSARSTGTGDQPQHF. The CDR3 DNA follows: TGCAGTGCTAGATCTACCGGGACAGGCGATCAGCCCCAGCATTTT.

This clonotype has at least ten counts. The chain links TRBV29-1 to TRBJ2-3; the D is unclear. V lost 5 bases, J lost 0 bases, and 9 bases lay in between. CDR1 SQVTM and CDR2 ANQGSEA come from the germline V gene. The CDR3 length is 13 residues. CDR3 sequence reads: CSVNVGSTDTQYF. The CDR3 DNA is TGCAGCGTTAACGTGGGGAGCACAGATACGCAGTATTTT.

This clonotype was recorded a few times. The rearrangement uses TRBV4-3 and TRBJ2-2; no firm D call. The ends were cut back, 0 bases at V and 2 bases at J, with 7 bases in the middle. This CDR3 spans 15 amino acids. The germline CDR1 and CDR2 sequences are LGHNA and YSLEER. CDR3 sequence: CASSQDQGNTGELFF. The CDR3 nucleotides are TGCGCCAGCAGCCAAGATCAAGGCAACACCGGGGAGCTGTTTTTT.

The chain couples TRBV28 to TRBJ1-1, with no clear D. This CDR3 is built from 13 residues. Germline CDR1 reads MDHEN; CDR2 reads SYDVKM. With 1 base removed from V and 11 bases from J, the gap between germline ends came to 14 bases. The CDR3 loop reads CASSLSPEGSAFF. The CDR3 nucleotides read TGTGCCAGCAGTTTATCCCCGGAAGGTTCGGCTTTCTTT.

This clonotype has only a few counts. This chain's CDR3 is CASSWGELTSGYNEQFF. The CDR3 DNA is TGTGCCAGCAGCTGGGGGGAACTGACTAGCGGGTACAATGAGCAGTTCTTC. V is TRBV7-6 and J is TRBJ2-1; 10 bases are shared with TRBD2. CDR3 length: 17 residues. Germline V gene lookup returns CDR1 SGHVS and CDR2 FNYEAQ. V lost 4 bases to trimming and J lost 4 bases; unmatched junction nucleotides: 10.

The chain is built from TRBV7-2 and TRBJ1-2, with 7 bases that match TRBD1. CDR1 is SGHTA, CDR2 FQGNSA, per germline. Trimming took 5 bases from V and 0 from J; bases not matched to a gene: 9. The length of the CDR3 is 16 residues. CDR3 sequence reads: CASSRRTGPSNYGYTF. The CDR3 nucleotides are TGTGCCAGCAGCCGGAGGACAGGACCATCTAACTATGGCTACACCTTC.

This clonotype was observed a few times. The chain combines TRBV29-1 with TRBJ2-2, with unresolved D. V lost 0 bases and J lost 3, with 5 bases in between. The CDR3 has 13 amino acids. CDR1 is SQVTM and CDR2 is ANQGSEA in the germline V gene. CDR3 sequence reads: CSVEELDTGELFF. In nucleotides, the CDR3 is TGCAGCGTTGAAGAGCTGGACACCGGGGAGCTGTTTTTT.

This clonotype has more than one count but fewer than ten. This chain links TRBV14 with TRBJ2-6; D is possibly TRBD1 or TRBD2 (5 bases each). The germline gives CDR1 SGHDN, CDR2 FVKESK. Trimming took off 7 bases at V and 0 bases at J, with 16 bases between the two ends. CDR3 length: 17 residues. The CDR3 reads CASTPGWGNSGANVLTF. CDR3 DNA sequence: TGTGCCAGCACCCCGGGTTGGGGGAACTCTGGGGCCAACGTCCTGACTTTC.

This chain connects TRBV5-1 to TRBJ2-1; no clear D. Trimming took off 4 bases at V and 1 base at J, with 3 bases between the two ends. This CDR3 has 12 amino acids. In germline, CDR1 is SGHRS, CDR2 YFSETQ. The CDR3 spells CASSRSYNEQFF. The CDR3, as DNA: TGCGCCAGCAGCCGGTCCTACAATGAGCAGTTCTTC.

This clonotype has only a few counts. The rearrangement joins TRBV13 to TRBJ2-7, with 15 bases lining up with TRBD2. The CDR3 consists of 17 residues. V dropped 4 bases and J dropped 6; count of bases not matched to a gene: 10. Germline CDR1 reads PRHDT; CDR2 reads FYEKMQ (reference sequence). The CDR3 nucleotides read TGTGCCAGCAGCTCGCCGGGACTAGCGGGGGGAATCGGCGAGCAGTACTTC. Residues: CASSSPGLAGGIGEQYF.

The rearrangement uses TRBV5-1 and TRBJ2-1; D gene ambiguous. V dropped 4 bases and J dropped 8 bases, with 7 bases sitting between them. CDR1 is SGHRS, CDR2 YFSETQ, per germline. The CDR3 runs to 11 residues. As DNA, the CDR3 is TGCGCCAGCAGCAAAGACCATGAGCAGTTCTTC. As protein: CASSKDHEQFF.

The genes are TRBV11-2 and TRBJ1-4; D is possibly TRBD1 (5 bases). CDR1 and CDR2 (germline): SGHAT, FQNNGV. The length of the CDR3 is 14 residues. The V end lost 7 bases, the J end lost 8 bases, and 17 bases lay between the germline ends. This CDR3 is CASTVGGVGEKLFF. CDR3 nucleotide sequence: TGTGCCAGCACCGTGGGAGGGGTGGGGGAAAAACTGTTTTTT.